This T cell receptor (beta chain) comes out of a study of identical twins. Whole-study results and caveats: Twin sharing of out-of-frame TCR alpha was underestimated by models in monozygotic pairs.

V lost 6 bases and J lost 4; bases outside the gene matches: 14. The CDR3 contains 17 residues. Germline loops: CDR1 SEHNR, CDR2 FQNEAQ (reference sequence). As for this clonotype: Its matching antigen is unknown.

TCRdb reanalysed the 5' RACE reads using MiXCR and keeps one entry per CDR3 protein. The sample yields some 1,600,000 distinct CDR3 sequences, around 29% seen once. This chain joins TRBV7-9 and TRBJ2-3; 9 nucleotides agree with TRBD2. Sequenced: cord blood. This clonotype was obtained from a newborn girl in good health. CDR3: CASSPWTSEGRADTQYF. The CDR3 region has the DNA TGTGCCAGCAGTCCCTGGACTAGCGAGGGTCGGGCAGATACGCAGTATTTT.